Sequencing of this T cell receptor beta chain was carried out in a study of early T cells in non-severe SARS-CoV-2 infection. Study results and caveats: Matching with VDJdb favored anti-spike CD8 responses (missing private and CD4 specificities).

As part of library construction, unique molecular identifiers were attached to individual cDNA molecules. TCRdb re-analysed the 5' RACE reads in MiXCR, keeping a single row per CDR3 protein. In the table there are approximately 34,000 distinct CDR3 sequences, around 8% of which are singletons. Germline CDR1 LNHNV, CDR2 YYDKDF (reference sequence). V was clipped by 8 bases and J by 5 bases; unmatched bases: 6. This CDR3 spans 13 amino acids. This clonotype was seen many times. Its antigen remains unknown. This specimen consisted of whole blood, obtained at baseline. The sequence came from an adult who was a healthcare worker with PCR-confirmed SARS-CoV-2 infection or an uninfected control (not recorded which). The V gene is TRBV15, the J gene TRBJ2-1; 7 bases align to TRBD2. The CDR3 nucleotides are TGTGCCACCGGGGAGGGCAGGAACAATGAGCAGTTCTTC. The encoded protein is CATGEGRNNEQFF.